This T cell receptor beta chain was documented in a study of blood T cell repertoires in COVID-19. About the research overall: Spain, Italy and the United States supplied samples that represented acute and convalescent COVID-19.

The age range of participants was 18 to 89 years, with residence in about two dozen US areas. All exposed participants met a person with COVID-19 within 2 weeks before entering the study. Sequenced by immunoSEQ multiplex PCR; TCRdb stores in-frame clones only, minus some. In the table there are some 270,000 clones, approximately 81% of which are singletons. The CDR3 contains 14 residues. Between the trimmed V and J ends, which lost 3 bases and 1 base, there was a span of 9 bases. Per the germline V gene, CDR1 is LGHDT and CDR2 is YNNKEL (reference sequence). The source of this sequence is a woman aged 50 to 65 who had been exposed to COVID-19. Material for sequencing was PBMCs or T cells enriched from blood (not recorded which). The gene calls are TRBV3-1 (or the pseudogene TRBV3-2) and TRBJ1-1; D is unresolved. In nucleotides, the CDR3 is TGTGCCAGCAGCCACGCGGGAGGGAACACTGAAGCTTTCTTT. This codes for CASSHAGGNTEAFF.